This T cell receptor (beta chain) was recovered during a study of blood T cell repertoires in COVID-19. Assay: immunoSEQ multiplex PCR; the TCRdb copy retains only in-frame clones and omits some. The table shows approximately 210,000 clones, with over 75% occurring only once. Germline CDR1 and CDR2: SNHLY and FYNNEI. The CDR3 has 15 residues. V was cut by 4 bases and J by 9 bases, with 19 bases left in between. Sequenced input: PBMCs or T cells enriched from blood (not recorded which). This chain joins TRBV2 and TRBJ2-1; tentative D call: TRBD1 (6 bases). This TCR derives from a young man with acute COVID-19. CDR3 bases: TGTGCCAGCAGTGTTACAGGGATAGGGATAGGTGAGCAGTTCTTC. This encodes CASSVTGIGIGEQFF.